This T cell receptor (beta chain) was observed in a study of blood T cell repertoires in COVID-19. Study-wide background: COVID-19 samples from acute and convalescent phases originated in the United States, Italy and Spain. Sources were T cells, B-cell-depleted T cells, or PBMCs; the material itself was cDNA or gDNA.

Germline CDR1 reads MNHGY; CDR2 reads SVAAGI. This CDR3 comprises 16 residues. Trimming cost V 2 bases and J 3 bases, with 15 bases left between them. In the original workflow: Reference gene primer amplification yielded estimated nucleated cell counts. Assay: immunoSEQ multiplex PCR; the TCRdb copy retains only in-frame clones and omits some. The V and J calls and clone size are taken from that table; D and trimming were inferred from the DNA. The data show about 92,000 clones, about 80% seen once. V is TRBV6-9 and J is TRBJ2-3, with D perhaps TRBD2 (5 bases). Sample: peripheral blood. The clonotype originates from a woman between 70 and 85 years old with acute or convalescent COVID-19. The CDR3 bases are TGTGCCAGCAGTTATAGGGAGCGGATTGGGACAGATACGCAGTATTTT. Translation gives CASSYRERIGTDTQYF.